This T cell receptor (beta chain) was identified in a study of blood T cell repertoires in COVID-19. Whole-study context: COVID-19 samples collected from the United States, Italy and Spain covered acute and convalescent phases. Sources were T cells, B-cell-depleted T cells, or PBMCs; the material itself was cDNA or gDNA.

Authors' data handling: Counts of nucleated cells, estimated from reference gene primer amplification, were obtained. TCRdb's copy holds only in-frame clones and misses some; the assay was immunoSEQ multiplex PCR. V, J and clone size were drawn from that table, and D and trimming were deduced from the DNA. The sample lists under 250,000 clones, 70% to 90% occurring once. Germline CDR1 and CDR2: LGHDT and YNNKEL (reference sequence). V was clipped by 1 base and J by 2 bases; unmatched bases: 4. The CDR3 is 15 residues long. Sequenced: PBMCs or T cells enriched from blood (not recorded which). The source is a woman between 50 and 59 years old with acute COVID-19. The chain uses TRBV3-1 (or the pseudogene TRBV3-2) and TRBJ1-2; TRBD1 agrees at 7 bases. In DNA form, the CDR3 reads TGTGCCAGCAGCCAAGCTTCACAGGGGAACTATGGCTACACCTTC. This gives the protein CASSQASQGNYGYTF.